These 8 T cell receptor beta chains were sequenced from one sample in a study of blood T cells in healthy people across ages. PCR was performed a second time for roughly 7 to 11 cycles using a sample-barcoded 5' primer and a J-beta primer mix. TCRdb recomputed calls from the 5' RACE reads with MiXCR, one row per CDR3 protein. The sample contains hundreds of thousands of distinct CDR3 sequences, about 51% of which appear only once. The sequenced sample consisted of blood. The receptors come from an elderly woman in good health.

This clonotype was seen a single time. One end of the junction varies from germline; a read error may be responsible. V is TRBV20-1 and J is TRBJ2-3, with D possibly matching TRBD1 (6 bases). Germline values: CDR1 DFQATT, CDR2 SNEGSKA (reference sequence). The CDR3 has 15 amino acids. CDR3 amino acids: CSARRQALVTDTLYF. In nucleotides, the CDR3 is TGCAGTGCTAGAAGACAGGCACTTGTCACAGATACGCTGTATTTT.

This clonotype was seen a few times. This chain links TRBV12-3 or TRBV12-4 with TRBJ1-2; D is uncertain. CDR3 size: 15 residues. Trimming stripped 5 bases from V and 0 bases from J, with 13 bases between. CDR3 residues: CASSQTWEANYGYTF. CDR3 in DNA: TGTGCCAGCAGTCAGACCTGGGAAGCTAACTATGGCTACACCTTC.

The table lists this clonotype with a few counts. The DNA of the CDR3 is TGTGCCAGCAGGATGACTAGCGCAGATACGCAGTATTTT. Amino acids: CASRMTSADTQYF. The rearrangement uses TRBV27 and TRBJ2-3, with TRBD2 identical over 8 bases. The CDR3 extends over 13 amino acids. V trimming: 6 bases; J trimming: 4 bases; junction bases outside the gene matches: 3. Germline CDR1 is MNHEY and CDR2 is SMNVEV (reference sequence).

This clonotype has a count of ten or more. The chain employs TRBV4-1 and TRBJ2-1; D not certain. Germline lookup yields CDR1 MGHRA and CDR2 YSYEKL. This CDR3 is built from 12 residues. Trimming pared 1 base from V and 6 bases from J, leaving 4 bases between. CDR3 DNA: TGCGCCAGCAGCCAAGTGATCAATGAGCAGTTCTTC. It yields the protein CASSQVINEQFF.

The chain recombines TRBV5-1 with TRBJ2-2; the D gene is possibly TRBD1 (6 bases). Trimming took 3 bases from V and 2 from J, leaving 14 bases between them. The CDR3 has 16 amino acids. Germline V gene data show CDR1 as SGHRS and CDR2 as YFSETQ. This CDR3 reads CASSSGAGVNTGELFF. In DNA, the CDR3 is TGCGCCAGCAGCTCAGGGGCAGGGGTTAACACCGGGGAGCTGTTTTTT. Full variable domain (outside the CDR3, taken from reference TRBV5-1 and TRBJ2-2): KAGVTQTPRYLIKTRGQQVTLSCSPISGHRSVSWYQQTPGQGLQFLFEYFSETQRNKGNFPGRFSGRQFSNSRSEMNVSTLELGDSALYLCASSSGAGVNTGELFFGEGSRLTVL.

Of note for this clonotype: This may be a read error, as it is one base from a much larger clone. The rearrangement joins TRBV12-3 or TRBV12-4 to TRBJ2-7; unclear D gene. V dropped 4 bases and J dropped 7 bases, with 11 bases sitting between them. The CDR3 is 12 residues long. CDR3 in amino acids: CASSYFGNEQYF. CDR3 sequence (DNA): TGTGCCAGCAGTTACTTCGGCAATGAGCAGTACTTC.

V is TRBV20-1 and J is TRBJ2-4, with D perhaps matching TRBD1 or TRBD2 (5 bases each). The last part of the DNA fits TRBJ2-7 better; the J call may be wrong. Germline V CDR1 and CDR2: DFQATT, SNEGSKA (reference sequence). The CDR3 contains 14 residues. This CDR3 reads CSARGGNFDYEQYF. CDR3 sequence (DNA): TGCAGTGCTAGAGGGGGGAACTTTGACTACGAGCAGTACTTC.

This clonotype was observed many times. V is TRBV20-1 and J is TRBJ2-5; D is possibly TRBD2 (6 bases). The germline V gene encodes CDR1 DFQATT and CDR2 SNEGSKA (reference sequence). Deletions cut 6 bases from V and 1 base from J, with 15 bases between. The CDR3 loop spans 14 amino acids. In DNA, the CDR3 is TGCAGTGCAAGAACCGGGACTGTCCAAGAGACCCAGTACTTC. It is translated as CSARTGTVQETQYF.